The subject of this entry is one T cell receptor (beta chain). Its matching antigen is unknown. The data originate from a study of response to subunit inactivated influenza vaccine. The study's findings and limits: There was a suggestion from the authors that each seasonal influenza vaccination recruits few new T cells.

Each CDR3 protein gets one entry after TCRdb re-called the RT-PCR reads with MiXCR. The data show roughly 570,000 distinct CDR3 sequences, 10% to 15% seen once. Germline CDR1 is SEHNR and CDR2 is FQNEAQ (reference sequence). The CDR3 runs 16 residues. The ends lost 8 bases at V and 3 bases at J; junction bases unmatched: 10. This material consisted of PBMCs from blood, taken 45 days after vaccination. V is TRBV7-9 and J is TRBJ1-3; 10 nucleotides line up with TRBD1. This TCR was recovered from a man aged 45-60 years who received an inactivated influenza vaccine. The CDR3 DNA follows: TGTGCCAGCGAAGCCTGGGACAGGGGATTTGGAAACACCATATATTTT. Residues: CASEAWDRGFGNTIYF.